This is a list of T cell receptor beta chains from one sample in a study of T cell changes during pregnancy in multiple sclerosis. Using immunoSEQ multiplex PCR, the repertoire was profiled, and TCRdb retains in-frame clones only, with some absent. The table records 70,000 to 95,000 clones, 85% to 95% of them present only once. The source was peripheral blood, collected after pregnancy. These TCRs come from a female donor in good health, enrolled as a control in a pregnancy study. Each CDR3 is given with its conserved first and last residue. The D gene is left open where the match is weak. Clone size is shown for a subset of rows, as once, few, many or a class of expanded clone.

v_call	clone_size	d_call	j_call	cdr3_nt	cdr3_aa
TRBV10-1	-	TRBD2	TRBJ2-1	TGCGCCAGCAGTGAGTCGTGGGGACTAGCGTCCTACAATGAGCAGTTCTTC	CASSESWGLASYNEQFF
TRBV7-2	-	-	TRBJ2-3	TGTGCCAGCAGCTTAAGAGGGAAAGGCACAGATACGCAGTATTTT	CASSLRGKGTDTQYF
TRBV7-2	-	-	TRBJ2-7	TGTGCCAGCAGCATAACGGGGTTCGGCGAGCAGTACTTC	CASSITGFGEQYF
TRBV19	-	-	TRBJ2-7	TGTGCCAGTAGTCCCCAGACGGGTTTCTACGAGCAGTACTTC	CASSPQTGFYEQYF
TRBV27	-	TRBD1	TRBJ1-4	TGTGCCAGCAGACTTAACGGCGGGACAGGGTTTGAAAAACTGTTTTTT	CASRLNGGTGFEKLFF
TRBV9	-	-	TRBJ2-1	TGTGCCAGCAGCGTAGGATACGATTCGGGTGAGCAGTTCTTC	CASSVGYDSGEQFF
TRBV5-1	-	TRBD2	TRBJ2-5	TGCGCCAGCAGCTCGGGTAGCGGGGGAAAGACCCAGTACTTC	CASSSGSGGKTQYF
TRBV5-1	-	-	TRBJ2-7	TGCGCCAGCAGCCCACAGGCGAGCTCCTACGAGCAGTACTTC	CASSPQASSYEQYF
TRBV6-6	-	TRBD1	TRBJ2-3	TGTGCCAGCAGTCCGGGACAGGGTACAGATACGCAGTATTTT	CASSPGQGTDTQYF
TRBV27	-	-	TRBJ1-5	TGTGCCAGCAGTTTGAGGGCAGGCAATCAGCCCCAGCATTTT	CASSLRAGNQPQHF
TRBV4-2	-	-	TRBJ1-2	TGTGCCAGCAGCCCGGGTGAGGGCTACACCTTC	CASSPGEGYTF
TRBV25-1	-	TRBD2	TRBJ2-5	TGTGCCAGCAGCCGGGGGGGAGAGACCCAGTACTTC	CASSRGGETQYF
TRBV12-5	-	TRBD1	TRBJ2-7	TGTGCTAGTGGTCGGACAGGGCCTGCCTACGAGCAGTACTTC	CASGRTGPAYEQYF
TRBV20-1	-	-	TRBJ2-7	TGCAGTGCAGCCCTCTCCTACGAGCAGTACTTC	CSAALSYEQYF
TRBV28	-	TRBD1	TRBJ2-7	TGTGCCAGCAGAAGGACAGGGGGTCGGGGATACGAGCAGTACTTC	CASRRTGGRGYEQYF
TRBV5-1	-	-	TRBJ1-5	TGCGCCAGCAGCTTGGAGGGGAACGGCAATCAGCCCCAGCATTTT	CASSLEGNGNQPQHF
TRBV15	once	TRBD1	TRBJ1-5	TGTGCCACCGGCAGGGGGCTGGGTCAGCCCCAGCATTTT	CATGRGLGQPQHF
TRBV27	-	-	TRBJ1-2	TGTGCCAGCAGGGCAGGGTTCTATGGCTACACCTTC	CASRAGFYGYTF
TRBV19	-	-	TRBJ1-2	TGTGCCAGTAGTACCGCCGAGGGAGTCTATGGCTACACCTTC	CASSTAEGVYGYTF
TRBV4-1	once	TRBD1	TRBJ1-2	TGCGCCAGCAGCGGTACACAGGGGGACTATGGCTACACCTTC	CASSGTQGDYGYTF
TRBV15	-	-	TRBJ1-2	TGTGCCACCAGCAGAGACTCTTACAGGGGCTACACCTTC	CATSRDSYRGYTF
TRBV29-1	-	-	TRBJ1-2	TGCAGCGTTGAAGTAAACGGCAGAGGATATGGCTACACCTTC	CSVEVNGRGYGYTF
TRBV28	-	-	TRBJ1-1	TGTGCCAGCAGTCCGCCCATGTACTTCCGCTTTGAAGCTTTCTTT	CASSPPMYFRFEAFF
TRBV7-2	few	TRBD1	TRBJ2-7	TGTGCCAGCAGCCTCGGACAGGGGCACGAGCAGTACTTC	CASSLGQGHEQYF
TRBV5-1	once	TRBD1	TRBJ1-4	TGCGCCAGCAGCTCCACAGGGGGCGCAACTAATGAAAAACTGTTTTTT	CASSSTGGATNEKLFF
TRBV2	-	TRBD2	TRBJ2-5	TGTGCCAGCAGCCCTGGGTGGCGGGAGGGCCGGGAGACCCAGTACTTC	CASSPGWREGRETQYF
TRBV7-6	-	TRBD2	TRBJ2-1	TGTGCCAGCAGCTTACGGCCTAGCGGAGGATACAATGAGCAGTTCTTC	CASSLRPSGGYNEQFF
TRBV7-3	once	-	TRBJ2-7	TGTGCCAGCAGCTTAAGTCCAGGGCCCTACGAGCAGTACTTC	CASSLSPGPYEQYF
TRBV7-8	-	-	TRBJ2-5	TGTGCCAGCAGGTCCACATGGCGAGGGCAAGAGACCCAGTACTTC	CASRSTWRGQETQYF
TRBV11-2	-	-	TRBJ2-1	TGTGCCAGCAGCACGCTGGTCGGGAGCTCCTACAATGAGCAGTTCTTC	CASSTLVGSSYNEQFF
TRBV7-3	-	TRBD2	TRBJ2-5	TGTGCCAGCAGCTCCTTCATCACTAGCGCGGAGACCCAGTACTTC	CASSSFITSAETQYF
TRBV27	-	-	TRBJ2-7	TGTGCCAGCAGTTTAGCAGGTTACGAGCAGTACTTC	CASSLAGYEQYF
TRBV4-2	-	TRBD1	TRBJ1-5	TGTGCCAGCAGCCCATCGGACAGGGAAAATCAGCCCCAGCATTTT	CASSPSDRENQPQHF
TRBV28	-	TRBD1	TRBJ2-2	TGTGCCAGCAGTTTTCGGGATGGACAGGGGGACACCGGGGAGCTGTTTTTT	CASSFRDGQGDTGELFF
TRBV4-2	-	TRBD2	TRBJ2-1	TGTGCCAGCAGCCAAGATAGTTGGATTGCCGCGGGAGAATACAATGAGCAGTTCTTC	CASSQDSWIAAGEYNEQFF
TRBV7-8	-	-	TRBJ2-1	TGTGCCAGCAGCTCGGACTATTTCCGCAATGAGCAGTTCTTC	CASSSDYFRNEQFF
TRBV7-9	-	-	TRBJ1-1	TGTGCCAGCAGCTTAGCGCGTAGTGTTGGCACTGAAGCTTTCTTT	CASSLARSVGTEAFF
TRBV11-2	once	-	TRBJ2-2	TGTGCCAGCAGCTTAGATAGGAGCTCGGGGGAGCTGTTTTTT	CASSLDRSSGELFF
TRBV7-8	once	TRBD2	TRBJ2-7	TGTGCCAGCAGCTTAGAAGTCGGCGGGAGGGCCGGAAACTTC	CASSLEVGGRAGNF
TRBV4-2	-	TRBD1	TRBJ2-2	TGTGCCAGCAGCCAGACAGGGGCCACCGGGGAGCTGTTTTTT	CASSQTGATGELFF
TRBV19	-	-	TRBJ1-5	TGTGCCAGTAGTACTCTCGGAGGTCAGCCCCAGCATTTT	CASSTLGGQPQHF
TRBV13	-	-	TRBJ2-5	TGTGCCAGCAAAATCAGGGTAGACACGGACGCCCAGTACTTC	CASKIRVDTDAQYF
TRBV6-5	-	-	TRBJ1-1	TGTGCCAGCAGTTACTCCGGGGGAACTGAAGCTTTCTTT	CASSYSGGTEAFF
TRBV7-6	-	TRBD1	TRBJ2-7	TGTGCCAGCAGCAGGTACAGGGGATTCGACGAGCAGTACTTC	CASSRYRGFDEQYF
TRBV29-1	-	TRBD1	TRBJ2-7	TGCAGCGTTACCGGGACAGGGAGCTCCTACGAGCAGTACTTC	CSVTGTGSSYEQYF
TRBV5-6	-	TRBD2	TRBJ2-1	TGTGCCAGCAGCTTGGGACTAGCGGGACCGGTAGTGCAGTTCTTC	CASSLGLAGPVVQFF
TRBV7-8	-	-	TRBJ2-6	TGTGCCAGCAGCTACGCGTTGGGGGGAGAGGGGGCCAACGTCCTGACTTTC	CASSYALGGEGANVLTF
TRBV4-1	-	-	TRBJ2-7	TGCGCCAGCAGCCAAGGCGTTCCGACGGGGGGCGCGTCTGGCGAGCAGTACTTC	CASSQGVPTGGASGEQYF